These T cell receptor beta chains were read from a single sample in a study of cytomegalovirus exposure and HLA in healthy donors. Here immunoSEQ multiplex PCR was the method, and the copy in TCRdb shows in-frame clones only, minus some. The sample includes about 130,000 clones, about 82% of them seen just once. Sequencing was carried out using PBMCs. Receptors were obtained from a man aged 25-45 years in good health and CMV-seronegative. The CDR3 runs from the conserved cysteine through the conserved F or W. A D gene is named only where the DNA matches it firmly. Clone size is shown for a subset of rows, as once, few, many or a class of expanded clone.

D: -
V: TRBV10-3
J: TRBJ1-2
size: -
CDR3: CAIAGAGDGYTF
DNA: TGTGCCATCGCGGGGGCAGGGGATGGCTACACCTTC

D: -
V: TRBV7-9
J: TRBJ2-2
size: -
CDR3: CASSWRVAGELFF
DNA: TGTGCCAGCAGCTGGAGGGTGGCCGGGGAGCTGTTTTTT

D: TRBD1
V: TRBV6-6
J: TRBJ1-4
size: few
CDR3: CASKLTGGETNEKLFF
DNA: TGTGCCAGCAAGTTGACAGGGGGGGAAACTAATGAAAAACTGTTTTTT

D: -
V: TRBV29-1
J: TRBJ2-3
size: -
CDR3: CSVEDRVTDTQYF
DNA: TGCAGCGTTGAAGATCGGGTTACAGATACGCAGTATTTT

D: -
V: TRBV20-1
J: TRBJ1-2
size: -
CDR3: CSASGGRGYTF
DNA: TGCAGTGCTAGTGGGGGCCGTGGCTACACCTTC

D: -
V: TRBV4-1
J: TRBJ2-7
size: -
CDR3: CASSQQTGRTYEQYF
DNA: TGCGCCAGCAGCCAGCAGACAGGCAGAACCTACGAGCAGTACTTC

D: -
V: TRBV7-9
J: TRBJ2-5
size: -
CDR3: CASSSGSLLETQYF
DNA: TGTGCCAGCAGCTCTGGGAGTCTTCTAGAGACCCAGTACTTC

D: -
V: TRBV9
J: TRBJ1-1
size: once
CDR3: CASSVGGSNTEAFF
DNA: TGTGCCAGCAGCGTAGGGGGCTCCAACACTGAAGCTTTCTTT

D: -
V: TRBV18
J: TRBJ2-5
size: -
CDR3: CASSPLAGRETQYF
DNA: TGTGCCAGCTCACCACTGGCGGGTAGAGAGACCCAGTACTTC

D: -
V: TRBV15
J: TRBJ2-2
size: -
CDR3: CATSRGQENTGELFF
DNA: TGTGCCACCAGCAGGGGCCAGGAGAACACCGGGGAGCTGTTTTTT

D: -
V: TRBV7-7
J: TRBJ2-2
size: -
CDR3: CASSATGNTGELFF
DNA: TGTGCTAGCAGCGCGACAGGGAACACCGGGGAGCTGTTTTTT

D: -
V: TRBV19
J: TRBJ1-2
size: -
CDR3: CASSIGQGYGYTF
DNA: TGTGCCAGTAGTATTGGGCAGGGGTATGGCTACACCTTC

D: TRBD2
V: TRBV10-2
J: TRBJ2-7
size: -
CDR3: CASSDGGSIGEQYF
DNA: TGCGCCAGCAGTGACGGCGGGAGTATTGGCGAGCAGTACTTC

D: TRBD2
V: TRBV5-8
J: TRBJ2-1
size: -
CDR3: CASSLAASGFPNEQFF
DNA: TGTGCCAGCAGCTTGGCGGCTAGCGGGTTCCCCAATGAGCAGTTCTTC

D: TRBD1
V: TRBV6-5
J: TRBJ2-2
size: -
CDR3: CASSWDRGATGELFF
DNA: TGTGCCAGCAGCTGGGACAGGGGCGCCACCGGGGAGCTGTTTTTT

D: -
V: TRBV19
J: TRBJ1-5
size: few
CDR3: CASRASSIHQPQHF
DNA: TGTGCCAGCAGGGCCTCATCGATCCATCAGCCCCAGCATTTT

D: TRBD2
V: TRBV28
J: TRBJ2-7
size: -
CDR3: CASSLWGLGGYEQYF
DNA: TGTGCCAGCAGTTTATGGGGACTAGGGGGCTACGAGCAGTACTTC

D: TRBD2
V: TRBV7-2
J: TRBJ2-7
size: -
CDR3: CASSLLAGGPHEQYF
DNA: TGTGCCAGCAGCTTATTAGCGGGAGGGCCCCACGAGCAGTACTTC

D: TRBD1
V: TRBV6-5
J: TRBJ2-7
size: few
CDR3: CASKDRFSYEQYF
DNA: TGTGCCAGCAAGGACAGGTTCTCCTACGAGCAGTACTTC

D: -
V: TRBV7-2
J: TRBJ1-5
size: -
CDR3: CASSPAPGTRQPQHF
DNA: TGTGCCAGCAGCCCCGCCCCAGGGACTCGGCAGCCCCAGCATTTT

D: -
V: TRBV28
J: TRBJ2-3
size: -
CDR3: CASSSPALVDTDTQYF
DNA: TGTGCCAGCAGTTCTCCCGCACTAGTGGACACAGATACGCAGTATTTT

D: -
V: TRBV28
J: TRBJ1-5
size: -
CDR3: CASSLNLGNQPQHF
DNA: TGTGCCAGCAGCCTCAACCTAGGCAATCAGCCCCAGCATTTT

D: TRBD2
V: TRBV4-2
J: TRBJ2-1
size: -
CDR3: CASSLLAGSYNEQFF
DNA: TGTGCCAGCAGCCTGCTAGCGGGATCCTACAATGAGCAGTTCTTC

D: -
V: TRBV5-1
J: TRBJ1-5
size: -
CDR3: CASSLGPQGQGPQHF
DNA: TGCGCCAGCAGCTTGGGGCCCCAGGGCCAAGGGCCCCAGCATTTT

D: TRBD2
V: TRBV2
J: TRBJ2-5
size: -
CDR3: CASSTPGLAGQETQYF
DNA: TGTGCCAGCAGTACCCCCGGACTAGCGGGGCAAGAGACCCAGTACTTC

D: TRBD1
V: TRBV28
J: TRBJ1-4
size: -
CDR3: CASGTGGLEKLFF
DNA: TGTGCCAGCGGGACAGGGGGCTTAGAAAAACTGTTTTTT

D: TRBD2
V: TRBV7-6
J: TRBJ2-1
size: -
CDR3: CASSSTGAGGNNEQFF
DNA: TGTGCCAGCAGCTCCACGGGAGCGGGAGGTAACAATGAGCAGTTCTTC

D: -
V: TRBV29-1
J: TRBJ1-2
size: few
CDR3: CSVGMDWGYTF
DNA: TGCAGCGTGGGGATGGACTGGGGCTACACCTTC